This T cell receptor (beta chain) was observed in a study of T cells after yellow fever vaccination. In its sample, this clonotype was seen many times. The CDR3 length is 14 residues. The germline V and J ends were trimmed by 0 bases and 4 bases, with 10 bases remaining between them. Germline lookup yields CDR1 SGHRS and CDR2 YFSETQ. One entry per CDR3 protein, called by TCRdb with MiXCR from the 5' RACE reads. The data contain 110,000 to 150,000 distinct CDR3 sequences, about 7% of them singletons. The chain recombines TRBV5-1 with TRBJ2-5; D is perhaps TRBD1 (5 bases). The origin of this receptor is a man aged 30-40 years who received the YFV17D yellow fever vaccine. This sample comprised CD4+ T cells sorted from PBMCs, obtained 10 days after the yellow fever booster vaccination. CDR3 sequence (DNA): TGCGCCAGCAGCTTGGAGGGGCTCGGAGAGACCCAGTACTTC. Translated: CASSLEGLGETQYF.